A selection of T cell receptor beta chains follows, all from one sample in a study of CD4 T cells in relation to SARS-CoV-2 and coronaviruses. Method: immunoSEQ multiplex PCR; TCRdb's copy keeps in-frame clones and lacks some. The sample shows under 70,000 clones, roughly 90% of them seen only once. The sample comprised memory CD4+ T cells from PBMCs. These receptors were obtained from a human donor in good health. CDR3s include the opening cysteine and the closing phenylalanine or tryptophan. The D gene is left open where the match is weak. The size of a clone is reported for some rows only, either as once, few or many, or as a class for expanded clones.

d_gene: NA
abundance: NA
j_gene: TRBJ2-2
v_gene: TRBV11-3
CDR3aa: CASSPRGGRRNTGELFF
CDR3nt: TGTGCCAGCAGCCCACGAGGAGGGCGACGAAACACCGGGGAGCTGTTTTTT

d_gene: TRBD2
abundance: NA
j_gene: TRBJ2-1
v_gene: TRBV19
CDR3aa: CASKLAHSSYNEQFF
CDR3nt: TGTGCCAGCAAACTAGCGCATAGCTCCTACAATGAGCAGTTCTTC

d_gene: NA
abundance: few
j_gene: TRBJ2-7
v_gene: TRBV11-2
CDR3aa: CASSLTGTYEQYF
CDR3nt: TGTGCCAGCAGCTTAACAGGGACCTACGAGCAGTACTTC

d_gene: NA
abundance: NA
j_gene: TRBJ2-6
v_gene: TRBV19
CDR3aa: CASTRGVSSGANVLTF
CDR3nt: TGTGCCAGTACAAGGGGTGTCAGCTCTGGGGCCAACGTCCTGACTTTC

d_gene: NA
abundance: once
j_gene: TRBJ2-1
v_gene: TRBV9
CDR3aa: CASSVLSGTYNEQFF
CDR3nt: TGTGCCAGCAGCGTACTTAGCGGAACCTACAATGAGCAGTTCTTC

d_gene: NA
abundance: NA
j_gene: TRBJ1-4
v_gene: TRBV5-1
CDR3aa: CASSLAGGVNEKLFF
CDR3nt: TGCGCCAGCAGCTTGGCCGGGGGAGTTAATGAAAAACTGTTTTTT

d_gene: NA
abundance: NA
j_gene: TRBJ2-1
v_gene: TRBV20-1
CDR3aa: CSASPGSSTGEQFF
CDR3nt: TGCAGTGCTAGTCCGGGATCAAGTACGGGTGAGCAGTTCTTC

d_gene: TRBD1
abundance: NA
j_gene: TRBJ2-7
v_gene: TRBV10-3
CDR3aa: CAISESPGQAHEQYF
CDR3nt: TGTGCCATCAGTGAGTCGCCCGGACAGGCACACGAGCAGTACTTC

d_gene: NA
abundance: few
j_gene: TRBJ1-3
v_gene: TRBV16
CDR3aa: CASSQSIEGNTIYF
CDR3nt: TGTGCCAGCAGCCAATCGATTGAAGGAAACACCATATATTTT

d_gene: TRBD1
abundance: NA
j_gene: TRBJ2-2
v_gene: TRBV4-1
CDR3aa: CASSQVQGAGRNTGELFF
CDR3nt: TGCGCCAGCAGCCAAGTACAGGGGGCCGGAAGGAACACCGGGGAGCTGTTTTTT

d_gene: NA
abundance: NA
j_gene: TRBJ2-1
v_gene: TRBV28
CDR3aa: CASYNREGGEGFF
CDR3nt: TGTGCCAGCTACAATCGAGAAGGTGGGGAAGGGTTCTTC

d_gene: NA
abundance: NA
j_gene: TRBJ1-4
v_gene: TRBV19
CDR3aa: CASRSRDPREKLFF
CDR3nt: TGTGCCAGTAGGAGCCGGGACCCTAGGGAAAAACTGTTTTTT

d_gene: NA
abundance: NA
j_gene: TRBJ2-7
v_gene: TRBV11-2
CDR3aa: CASSLRVESAGRYEQYF
CDR3nt: TGTGCCAGCAGCCTACGTGTTGAATCCGCCGGCCGCTACGAGCAGTACTTC

d_gene: TRBD1
abundance: NA
j_gene: TRBJ2-2
v_gene: TRBV5-1
CDR3aa: CASSLEDRGPTNTGELFF
CDR3nt: TGCGCCAGCAGCTTGGAGGACAGGGGCCCGACGAACACCGGGGAGCTGTTTTTT

d_gene: NA
abundance: NA
j_gene: TRBJ2-2
v_gene: TRBV3-1/TRBV3-2
CDR3aa: CASSRSGGELFF
CDR3nt: TGTGCCAGCAGCCGGTCGGGCGGGGAGCTGTTTTTT

d_gene: TRBD1
abundance: NA
j_gene: TRBJ2-7
v_gene: TRBV6-5
CDR3aa: CASSYPQGQGYAQYF
CDR3nt: TGTGCCAGCAGTTACCCCCAGGGACAGGGGTACGCGCAGTACTTC

d_gene: TRBD2
abundance: NA
j_gene: TRBJ2-7
v_gene: TRBV5-8
CDR3aa: CASSPVSGGPYEQYF
CDR3nt: TGTGCCAGCAGCCCGGTTAGCGGGGGCCCCTACGAGCAGTACTTC

d_gene: NA
abundance: NA
j_gene: TRBJ1-1
v_gene: TRBV28
CDR3aa: CASSLVSREPEAFF
CDR3nt: TGTGCCAGCAGTTTGGTGTCCAGGGAACCTGAAGCTTTCTTT

d_gene: TRBD2
abundance: NA
j_gene: TRBJ2-4
v_gene: TRBV28
CDR3aa: CASSSQTSGRVGIQYF
CDR3nt: TGTGCCAGCAGTTCCCAGACTAGCGGGAGGGTAGGCATTCAGTACTTC

d_gene: NA
abundance: NA
j_gene: TRBJ2-5
v_gene: TRBV7-7
CDR3aa: CASSLAGGGETQYF
CDR3nt: TGTGCCAGCAGCTTAGCAGGGGGGGGCGAGACCCAGTACTTC

d_gene: NA
abundance: NA
j_gene: TRBJ2-5
v_gene: TRBV11-2
CDR3aa: CASSLTEETQYF
CDR3nt: TGTGCCAGCAGCTTGACAGAAGAGACCCAGTACTTC

d_gene: TRBD2
abundance: NA
j_gene: TRBJ2-5
v_gene: TRBV6-2/TRBV6-3
CDR3aa: CASSSASGQETQYF
CDR3nt: TGTGCCAGCAGTTCCGCTAGCGGACAAGAGACCCAGTACTTC

d_gene: NA
abundance: NA
j_gene: TRBJ2-2
v_gene: TRBV4-1
CDR3aa: CASSQDKGRLRTGELFF
CDR3nt: TGCGCCAGCAGCCAAGATAAGGGGAGACTAAGGACCGGGGAGCTGTTTTTT

d_gene: NA
abundance: NA
j_gene: TRBJ2-2
v_gene: TRBV6-5
CDR3aa: CASRVNTGELFF
CDR3nt: TGTGCCAGCAGGGTTAACACCGGGGAGCTGTTTTTT

d_gene: NA
abundance: once
j_gene: TRBJ2-7
v_gene: TRBV29-1
CDR3aa: CSVESGGRVGEQYF
CDR3nt: TGCAGCGTTGAATCGGGCGGCCGGGTGGGTGAGCAGTACTTC

d_gene: NA
abundance: NA
j_gene: TRBJ1-3
v_gene: TRBV7-8
CDR3aa: CASSLADSRSGNTIYF
CDR3nt: TGTGCCAGCAGCTTAGCGGACAGTCGTTCTGGAAACACCATATATTTT

d_gene: NA
abundance: few
j_gene: TRBJ1-2
v_gene: TRBV19
CDR3aa: CASIRSVGAFGYTF
CDR3nt: TGTGCCAGTATCCGGTCAGTAGGGGCGTTCGGCTACACCTTC

d_gene: NA
abundance: NA
j_gene: TRBJ2-1
v_gene: TRBV5-1
CDR3aa: CASSLALGSPYNEQFF
CDR3nt: TGCGCCAGCAGCTTGGCCCTCGGTAGCCCCTACAATGAGCAGTTCTTC

d_gene: TRBD1
abundance: NA
j_gene: TRBJ1-1
v_gene: TRBV6-5
CDR3aa: CASSYSRGQGFVEAFF
CDR3nt: TGTGCCAGCAGTTACTCTCGTGGACAGGGGTTTGTTGAAGCTTTCTTT

d_gene: NA
abundance: NA
j_gene: TRBJ2-3
v_gene: TRBV6-5
CDR3aa: CASRWTLSSTDTQYF
CDR3nt: TGTGCCAGCAGATGGACCCTGTCCAGCACAGATACGCAGTATTTT

d_gene: NA
abundance: once
j_gene: TRBJ2-3
v_gene: TRBV25-1
CDR3aa: CASSGRGDTEYTDTQYF
CDR3nt: TGTGCCAGCAGTGGGAGGGGGGACACGGAATACACAGATACGCAGTATTTT

d_gene: TRBD2
abundance: NA
j_gene: TRBJ2-7
v_gene: TRBV29-1
CDR3aa: CSVAARLAGGPYEQYF
CDR3nt: TGCAGCGTTGCCGCCCGACTAGCGGGAGGGCCCTACGAGCAGTACTTC

d_gene: TRBD2
abundance: NA
j_gene: TRBJ2-2
v_gene: TRBV5-6
CDR3aa: CASSSGFAGGRGELFF
CDR3nt: TGTGCCAGCAGTTCCGGATTTGCGGGAGGGCGGGGGGAGCTGTTTTTT

d_gene: TRBD2
abundance: NA
j_gene: TRBJ2-1
v_gene: TRBV19
CDR3aa: CASSIAGTSGRGEQFF
CDR3nt: TGTGCCAGTAGTATAGCAGGCACTAGCGGGAGAGGGGAGCAGTTCTTC

d_gene: TRBD1
abundance: NA
j_gene: TRBJ1-3
v_gene: TRBV4-2
CDR3aa: CASSQGQTGGSGNTIYF
CDR3nt: TGTGCCAGCAGCCAAGGTCAGACAGGGGGCTCTGGAAACACCATATATTTT

d_gene: NA
abundance: NA
j_gene: TRBJ1-1
v_gene: TRBV19
CDR3aa: CASSIRQAGMNTEAFF
CDR3nt: TGTGCCAGTAGTATAAGACAGGCTGGAATGAACACTGAAGCTTTCTTT

d_gene: TRBD2
abundance: NA
j_gene: TRBJ2-7
v_gene: TRBV10-3
CDR3aa: CATGLAAGEQYF
CDR3nt: TGTGCCACCGGACTAGCGGCTGGGGAGCAGTACTTC

d_gene: NA
abundance: NA
j_gene: TRBJ2-1
v_gene: TRBV7-3
CDR3aa: CASSLGTVEGEQFF
CDR3nt: TGTGCCAGCAGCTTAGGGACTGTCGAAGGTGAGCAGTTCTTC

d_gene: NA
abundance: few
j_gene: TRBJ2-1
v_gene: TRBV19
CDR3aa: CASSIGSGANEQFF
CDR3nt: TGTGCCAGTAGTATAGGTTCGGGAGCCAATGAGCAGTTCTTC

d_gene: NA
abundance: NA
j_gene: TRBJ2-1
v_gene: TRBV5-1
CDR3aa: CASRRSPGDNEQFF
CDR3nt: TGCGCCAGCAGGCGAAGTCCAGGGGACAATGAGCAGTTCTTC

d_gene: NA
abundance: NA
j_gene: TRBJ1-5
v_gene: TRBV4-1
CDR3aa: CASSRIPGGQPQHF
CDR3nt: TGCGCCAGCAGCCGAATCCCCGGTGGGCAGCCCCAGCATTTT

d_gene: TRBD1
abundance: NA
j_gene: TRBJ1-3
v_gene: TRBV11-2
CDR3aa: CASSLAQGGGNTIYF
CDR3nt: TGTGCCAGCAGCTTAGCACAGGGGGGTGGAAACACCATATATTTT

d_gene: NA
abundance: NA
j_gene: TRBJ1-2
v_gene: TRBV6-5
CDR3aa: CASSPRETARGYTF
CDR3nt: TGTGCCAGCAGCCCGAGAGAGACTGCCCGGGGCTACACCTTC

d_gene: NA
abundance: few
j_gene: TRBJ2-1
v_gene: TRBV24-1
CDR3aa: CATGPRTGNEQFF
CDR3nt: TGTGCCACCGGGCCTAGGACCGGCAATGAGCAGTTCTTC

d_gene: NA
abundance: NA
j_gene: TRBJ1-2
v_gene: TRBV5-1
CDR3aa: CASSLGLITNYGYTF
CDR3nt: TGCGCCAGCAGCTTAGGACTGATCACTAACTATGGCTACACCTTC

d_gene: TRBD2
abundance: NA
j_gene: TRBJ2-7
v_gene: TRBV5-5
CDR3aa: CASSQRGGPSYEQYF
CDR3nt: TGTGCCAGCAGCCAGCGGGGGGGCCCCTCCTACGAGCAGTACTTC

d_gene: TRBD1
abundance: NA
j_gene: TRBJ1-3
v_gene: TRBV5-4
CDR3aa: CASSTLQGASGNTIYF
CDR3nt: TGTGCCAGCAGCACGTTACAGGGGGCATCTGGAAACACCATATATTTT

d_gene: TRBD2
abundance: NA
j_gene: TRBJ2-3
v_gene: TRBV27
CDR3aa: CASSSSRTSGRNTDTQYF
CDR3nt: TGTGCCAGCAGTTCCTCCCGCACTAGCGGGAGGAACACAGATACGCAGTATTTT

d_gene: TRBD2
abundance: NA
j_gene: TRBJ2-7
v_gene: TRBV9
CDR3aa: CASSVQSGSITEQYF
CDR3nt: TGTGCCAGCAGCGTACAGAGCGGGAGTATTACCGAGCAGTACTTC

d_gene: NA
abundance: NA
j_gene: TRBJ1-2
v_gene: TRBV30
CDR3aa: CAWSRAGNYGYTF
CDR3nt: TGTGCCTGGAGTCGAGCAGGAAACTATGGCTACACCTTC

d_gene: NA
abundance: NA
j_gene: TRBJ2-1
v_gene: TRBV5-1
CDR3aa: CASSLVQVYNEQFF
CDR3nt: TGCGCCAGCAGCTTGGTGCAGGTTTACAATGAGCAGTTCTTC

d_gene: NA
abundance: NA
j_gene: TRBJ1-4
v_gene: TRBV5-1
CDR3aa: CASSLNGLGEKLFF
CDR3nt: TGCGCCAGCAGCTTGAACGGGTTGGGGGAAAAACTGTTTTTT

d_gene: NA
abundance: NA
j_gene: TRBJ1-5
v_gene: TRBV20-1
CDR3aa: CSASLGASGNQPQHF
CDR3nt: TGCAGTGCTAGTTTGGGGGCGAGTGGCAATCAGCCCCAGCATTTT

d_gene: TRBD1
abundance: NA
j_gene: TRBJ2-7
v_gene: TRBV27
CDR3aa: CASSLVGQGKNEQYF
CDR3nt: TGTGCCAGCAGTTTGGTGGGACAGGGCAAAAACGAGCAGTACTTC

d_gene: NA
abundance: once
j_gene: TRBJ2-1
v_gene: TRBV5-1
CDR3aa: CASSLEPGTPNEQFF
CDR3nt: TGCGCCAGCAGCTTGGAACCCGGGACTCCTAATGAGCAGTTCTTC

d_gene: NA
abundance: NA
j_gene: TRBJ1-5
v_gene: TRBV28
CDR3aa: CASSLLFGNQPQHF
CDR3nt: TGTGCCAGCAGTTTGTTGTTTGGGAATCAGCCCCAGCATTTT

d_gene: TRBD2
abundance: NA
j_gene: TRBJ2-3
v_gene: TRBV11-2
CDR3aa: CASSRRETSGATDTQYF
CDR3nt: TGTGCCAGCAGCCGACGGGAGACTAGCGGGGCCACAGATACGCAGTATTTT